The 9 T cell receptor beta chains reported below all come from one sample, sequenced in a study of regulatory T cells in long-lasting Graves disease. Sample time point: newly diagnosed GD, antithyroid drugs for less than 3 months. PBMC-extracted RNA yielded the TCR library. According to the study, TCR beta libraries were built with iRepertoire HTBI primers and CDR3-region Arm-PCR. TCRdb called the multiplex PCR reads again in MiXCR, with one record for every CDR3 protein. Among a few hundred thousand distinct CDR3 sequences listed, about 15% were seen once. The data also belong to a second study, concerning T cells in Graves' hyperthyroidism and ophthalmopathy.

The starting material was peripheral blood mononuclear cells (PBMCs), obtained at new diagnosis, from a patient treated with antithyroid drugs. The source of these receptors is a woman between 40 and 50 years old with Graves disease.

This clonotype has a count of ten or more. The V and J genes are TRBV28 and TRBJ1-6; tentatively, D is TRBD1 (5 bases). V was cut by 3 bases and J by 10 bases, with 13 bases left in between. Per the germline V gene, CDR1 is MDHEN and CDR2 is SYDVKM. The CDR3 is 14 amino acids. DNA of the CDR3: TGTGCCAGCAGTTTCAGGGTGGGAGTGTCACCCCTCCACTTT. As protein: CASSFRVGVSPLHF.

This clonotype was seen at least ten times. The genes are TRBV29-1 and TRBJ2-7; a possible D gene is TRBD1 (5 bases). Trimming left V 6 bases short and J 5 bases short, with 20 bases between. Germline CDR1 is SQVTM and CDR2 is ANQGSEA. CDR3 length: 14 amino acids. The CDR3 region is CSVPGWGLENEQYF. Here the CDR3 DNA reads TGCAGCGTGCCCGGTTGGGGCCTAGAGAACGAGCAGTACTTC.

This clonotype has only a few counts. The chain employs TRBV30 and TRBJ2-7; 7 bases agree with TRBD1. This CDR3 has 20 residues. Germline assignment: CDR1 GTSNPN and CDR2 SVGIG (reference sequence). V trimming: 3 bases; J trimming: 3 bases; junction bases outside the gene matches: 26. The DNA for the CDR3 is TGTGCCTGGAGCCCGAGTGAACCCGGACAGGCCCTCCTGTCCCACTACGAGCAGTACTTC. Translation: CAWSPSEPGQALLSHYEQYF.

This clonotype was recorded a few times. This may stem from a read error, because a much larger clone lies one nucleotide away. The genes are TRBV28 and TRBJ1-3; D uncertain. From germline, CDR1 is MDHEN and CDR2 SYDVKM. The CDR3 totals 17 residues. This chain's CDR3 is CAGSRRQRRGSGNTIYF. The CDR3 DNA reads TGTGCCGGCAGCCGTCGCCAGAGACGGGGCTCTGGAAACACCATATATTTT.

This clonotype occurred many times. CDR3 sequence reads: CAWSLTGTGTSGYYNEQFF. DNA for the CDR3: TGTGCCTGGAGTCTTACCGGAACAGGGACTAGCGGCTACTACAATGAGCAGTTCTTC. The chain joins TRBV30 to TRBJ2-1; TRBD2 agrees at 11 bases. V gave up 2 bases and J gave up 3 bases; unmatched junction bases: 15. Germline assignment: CDR1 GTSNPN and CDR2 SVGIG (reference sequence). The CDR3 has 19 residues.

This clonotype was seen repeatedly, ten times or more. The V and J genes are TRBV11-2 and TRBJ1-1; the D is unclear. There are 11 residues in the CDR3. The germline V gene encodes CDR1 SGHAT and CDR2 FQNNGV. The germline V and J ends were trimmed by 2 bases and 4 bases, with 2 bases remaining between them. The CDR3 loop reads CASSLRTEAFF. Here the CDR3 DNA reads TGTGCCAGCAGCTTACGCACTGAAGCTTTCTTT.

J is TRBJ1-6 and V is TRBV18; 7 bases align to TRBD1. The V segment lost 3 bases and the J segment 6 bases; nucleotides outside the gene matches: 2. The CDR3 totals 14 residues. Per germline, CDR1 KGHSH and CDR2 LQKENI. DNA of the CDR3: TGTGCCAGCTCACCGGGACAGCCTAATTCACCCCTCCACTTT. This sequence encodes CASSPGQPNSPLHF. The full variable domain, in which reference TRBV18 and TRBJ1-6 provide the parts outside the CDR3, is NAGVMQNPRHLVRRRGQEARLRCSPMKGHSHVYWYRQLPEEGLKFMVYLQKENIIDESGMPKERFSAEFPKEGPSILRIQQVVRGDSAAYFCASSPGQPNSPLHFGNGTRLTVT.

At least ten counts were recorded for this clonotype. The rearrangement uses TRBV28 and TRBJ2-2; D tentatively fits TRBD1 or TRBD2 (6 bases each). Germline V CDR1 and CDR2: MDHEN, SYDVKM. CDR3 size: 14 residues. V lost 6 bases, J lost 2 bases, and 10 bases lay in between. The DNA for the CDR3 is TGTGCCAGCAGCAGGGGACTTAACACCGGGGAGCTGTTTTTT. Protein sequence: CASSRGLNTGELFF.

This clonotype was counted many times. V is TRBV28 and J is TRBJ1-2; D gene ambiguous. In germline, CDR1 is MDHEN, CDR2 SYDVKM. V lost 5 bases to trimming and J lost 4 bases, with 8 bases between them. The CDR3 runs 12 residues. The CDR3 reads CASSSRGYGYTF. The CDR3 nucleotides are TGTGCCAGCAGTAGCCGGGGCTATGGCTACACCTTC.